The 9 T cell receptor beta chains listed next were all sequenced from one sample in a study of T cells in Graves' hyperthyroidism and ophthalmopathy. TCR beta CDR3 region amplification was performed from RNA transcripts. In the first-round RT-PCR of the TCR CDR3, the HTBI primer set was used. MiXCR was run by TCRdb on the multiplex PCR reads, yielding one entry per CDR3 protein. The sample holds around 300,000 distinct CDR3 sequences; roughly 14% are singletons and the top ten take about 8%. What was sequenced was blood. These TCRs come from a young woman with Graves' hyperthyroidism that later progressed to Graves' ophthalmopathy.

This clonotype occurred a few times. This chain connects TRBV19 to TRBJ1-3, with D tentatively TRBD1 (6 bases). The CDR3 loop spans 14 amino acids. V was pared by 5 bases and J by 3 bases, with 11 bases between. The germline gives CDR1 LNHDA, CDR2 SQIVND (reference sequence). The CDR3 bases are TGTGCCAGTAGTGCGGGACACGATGGAAACACCATATATTTT. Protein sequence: CASSAGHDGNTIYF. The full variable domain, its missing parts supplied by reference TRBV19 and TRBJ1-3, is DGGITQSPKYLFRKEGQNVTLSCEQNLNHDAMYWYRQDPGQGLRLIYYSQIVNDFQKGDIAEGYSVSREKKESFPLTVTSAQKNPTAFYLCASSAGHDGNTIYFGEGSWLTVV.

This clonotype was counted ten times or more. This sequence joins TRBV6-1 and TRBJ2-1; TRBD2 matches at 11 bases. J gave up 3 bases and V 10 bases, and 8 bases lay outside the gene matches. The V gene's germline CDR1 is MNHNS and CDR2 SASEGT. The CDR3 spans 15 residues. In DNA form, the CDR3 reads TGTGCCACCAGGCCGGGACTAGCGGACTACAATGAGCAGTTCTTC. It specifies CATRPGLADYNEQFF.

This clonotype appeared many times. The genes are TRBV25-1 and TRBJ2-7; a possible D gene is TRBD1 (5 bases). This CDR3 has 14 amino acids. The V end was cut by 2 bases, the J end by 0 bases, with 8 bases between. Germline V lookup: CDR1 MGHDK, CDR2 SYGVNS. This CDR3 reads CASSEDRDSYEQYF. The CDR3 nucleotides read TGTGCCAGCAGTGAAGACAGAGACTCCTACGAGCAGTACTTC.

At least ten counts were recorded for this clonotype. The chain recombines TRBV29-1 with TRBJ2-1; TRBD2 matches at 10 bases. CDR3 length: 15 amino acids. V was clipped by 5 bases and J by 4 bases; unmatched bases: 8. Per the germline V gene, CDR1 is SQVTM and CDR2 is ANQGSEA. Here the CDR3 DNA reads TGCAGCGTTAGAGGGGGACTAGCGCAGTACAATGAGCAGTTCTTC. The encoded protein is CSVRGGLAQYNEQFF.

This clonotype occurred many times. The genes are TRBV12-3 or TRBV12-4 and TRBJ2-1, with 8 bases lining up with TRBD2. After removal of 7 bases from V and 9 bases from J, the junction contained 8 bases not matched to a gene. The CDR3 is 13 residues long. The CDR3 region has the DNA TGTGCCAGCATCGCCAGCGGGAGAAGTGAGCAGTTCTTC. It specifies CASIASGRSEQFF.

The CDR3 spells CSVVPGENNEQFF. CDR3 nucleotide sequence: TGCAGCGTTGTGCCAGGGGAAAACAATGAGCAGTTCTTC. The V call is TRBV29-1, the J call TRBJ2-1; TRBD1 is a possible D gene (6 bases). Trimming cost V 4 bases and J 5 bases, with 12 bases left between them. Germline CDR1 and CDR2: SQVTM and ANQGSEA. This CDR3 region has 13 residues.

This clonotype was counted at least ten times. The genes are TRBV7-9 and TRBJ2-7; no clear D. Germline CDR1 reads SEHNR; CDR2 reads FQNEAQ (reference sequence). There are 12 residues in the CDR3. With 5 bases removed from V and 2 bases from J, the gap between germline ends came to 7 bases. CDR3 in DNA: TGTGCCAGCAGCGCGGAGCCCTACGAGCAGTACTTC. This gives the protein CASSAEPYEQYF.

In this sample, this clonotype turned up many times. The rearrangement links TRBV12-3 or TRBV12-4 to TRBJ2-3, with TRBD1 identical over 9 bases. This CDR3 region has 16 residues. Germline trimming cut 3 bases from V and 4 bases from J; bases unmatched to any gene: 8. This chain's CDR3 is CASSFTGTGRPDTQYF. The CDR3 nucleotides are TGTGCCAGCAGTTTTACCGGGACAGGGCGTCCAGATACGCAGTATTTT.

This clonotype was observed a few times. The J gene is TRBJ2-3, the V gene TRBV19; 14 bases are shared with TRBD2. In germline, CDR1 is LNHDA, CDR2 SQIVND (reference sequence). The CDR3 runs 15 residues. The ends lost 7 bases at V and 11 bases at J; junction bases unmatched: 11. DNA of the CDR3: TGTGCCAGTACCGGGACTAGCGGGAGACCAGTGAGGCAGTATTTT. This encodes CASTGTSGRPVRQYF.